This T cell receptor (beta chain) was sequenced in a study of CD8+ T cells in alopecia areata. Study as a whole: Treatment of the treated patients consisted of oral tofacitinib, 5 to 10 mg twice daily.

With 6 bases removed from V and 5 bases from J, the gap between germline ends came to 14 bases. In germline, CDR1 is MNHNY, CDR2 SVGAGI (reference sequence). The CDR3 length is 13 residues. Extraction and reverse transcription of RNA yielded cDNA as the sequencing template. The method was immunoSEQ multiplex PCR; TCRdb's version includes in-frame clones alone and lacks a portion of them. There are 150,000 to 200,000 clones in the sample; just over 65% occur only once, and over 10% lies in the top ten. Those with alopecia areata gave lesional scalp punch biopsies and peripheral blood. The chain links TRBV6-6 to TRBJ2-7; D gene ambiguous. The sequences come from CD8+ T cells sorted from blood, collected at week 0. The receptor comes from a human donor with alopecia areata. CDR3 residues: CASSRTAPDEQYF. The CDR3 nucleotides are TGTGCCAGCAGCCGGACGGCTCCTGACGAGCAGTACTTC.